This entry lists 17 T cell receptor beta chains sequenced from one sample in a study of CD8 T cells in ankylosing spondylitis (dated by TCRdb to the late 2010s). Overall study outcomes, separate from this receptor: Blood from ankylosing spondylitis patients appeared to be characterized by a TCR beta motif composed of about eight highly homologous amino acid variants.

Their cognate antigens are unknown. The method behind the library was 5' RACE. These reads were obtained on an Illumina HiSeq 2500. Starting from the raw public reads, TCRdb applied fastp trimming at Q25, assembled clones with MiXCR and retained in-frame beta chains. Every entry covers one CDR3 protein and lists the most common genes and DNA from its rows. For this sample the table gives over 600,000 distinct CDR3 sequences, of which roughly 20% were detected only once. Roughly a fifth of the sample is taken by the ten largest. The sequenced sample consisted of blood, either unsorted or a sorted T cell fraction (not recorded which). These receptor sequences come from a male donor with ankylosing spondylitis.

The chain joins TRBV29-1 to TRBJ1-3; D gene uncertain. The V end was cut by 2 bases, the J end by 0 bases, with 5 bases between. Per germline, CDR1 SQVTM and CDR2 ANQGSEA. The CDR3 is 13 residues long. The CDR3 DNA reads TGCAGCGTTGAATCTGTCTCTGGAAACACCATATATTTT. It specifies CSVESVSGNTIYF.

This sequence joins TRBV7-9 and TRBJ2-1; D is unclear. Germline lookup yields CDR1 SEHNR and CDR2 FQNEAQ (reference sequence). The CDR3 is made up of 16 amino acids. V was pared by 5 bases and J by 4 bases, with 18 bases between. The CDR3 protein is CASSPRSPVEYNEQFF. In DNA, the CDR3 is TGTGCCAGCAGCCCAAGGTCTCCGGTGGAGTACAATGAGCAGTTCTTC. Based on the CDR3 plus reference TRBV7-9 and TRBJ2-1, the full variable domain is DTGVSQNPRHKITKRGQNVTFRCDPISEHNRLYWYRQTLGQGPEFLTYFQNEAQLEKSRLLSDRFSAERPKGSFSTLEIQRTEQGDSAMYLCASSPRSPVEYNEQFFGPGTRLTVL.

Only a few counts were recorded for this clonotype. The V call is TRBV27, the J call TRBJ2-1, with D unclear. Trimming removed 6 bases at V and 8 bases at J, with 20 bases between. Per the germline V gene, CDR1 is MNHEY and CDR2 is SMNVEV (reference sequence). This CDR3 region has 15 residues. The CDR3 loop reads CASSLGYNPVDEQFF. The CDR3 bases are TGTGCCAGCAGCCTTGGTTACAACCCGGTGGATGAGCAGTTCTTC.

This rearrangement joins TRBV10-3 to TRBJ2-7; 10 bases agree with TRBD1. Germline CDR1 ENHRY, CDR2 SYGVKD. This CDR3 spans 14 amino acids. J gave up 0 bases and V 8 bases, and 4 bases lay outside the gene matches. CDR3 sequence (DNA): TGTGCCATCGGTCGGACAGGGGGCTCCTACGAGCAGTACTTC. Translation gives CAIGRTGGSYEQYF.

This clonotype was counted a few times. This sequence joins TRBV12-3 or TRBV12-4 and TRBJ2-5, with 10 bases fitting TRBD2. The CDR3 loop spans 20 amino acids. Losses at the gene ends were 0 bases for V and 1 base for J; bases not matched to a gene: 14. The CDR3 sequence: CASSLAPMAARTSGQETQYF. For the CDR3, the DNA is TGTGCCAGCAGTTTAGCGCCTATGGCCGCCCGGACTAGCGGCCAAGAGACCCAGTACTTC.

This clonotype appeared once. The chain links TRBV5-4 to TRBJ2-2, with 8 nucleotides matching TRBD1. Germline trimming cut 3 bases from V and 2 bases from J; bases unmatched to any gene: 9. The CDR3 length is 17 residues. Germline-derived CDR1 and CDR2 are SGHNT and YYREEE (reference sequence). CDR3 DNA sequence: TGTGCCAGCAGCTCCCCTAGGGGACAGGATAACACCGGGGAGCTGTTTTTT. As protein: CASSSPRGQDNTGELFF.

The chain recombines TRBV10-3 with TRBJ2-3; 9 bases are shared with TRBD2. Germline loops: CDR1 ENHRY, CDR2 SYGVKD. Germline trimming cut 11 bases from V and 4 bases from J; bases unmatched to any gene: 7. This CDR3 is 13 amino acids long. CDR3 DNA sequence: TGTGCCCTCTCTAGCGGGACCCCAGATACGCAGTATTTT. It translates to CALSSGTPDTQYF.

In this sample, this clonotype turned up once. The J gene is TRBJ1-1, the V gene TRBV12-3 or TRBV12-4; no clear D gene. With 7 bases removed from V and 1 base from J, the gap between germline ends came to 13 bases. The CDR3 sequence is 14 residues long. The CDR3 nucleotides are TGTGCCAGCACCGAGGGTTCCCCGAACACTGAAGCTTTCTTT. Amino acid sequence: CASTEGSPNTEAFF.

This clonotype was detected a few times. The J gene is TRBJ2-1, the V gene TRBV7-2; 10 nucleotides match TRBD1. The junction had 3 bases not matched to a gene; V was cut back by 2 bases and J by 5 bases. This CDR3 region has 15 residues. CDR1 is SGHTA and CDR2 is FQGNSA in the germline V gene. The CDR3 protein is CASSLRGQGNNEQFF. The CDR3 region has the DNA TGTGCCAGCAGCTTACGGGGACAGGGGAACAATGAGCAGTTCTTC.

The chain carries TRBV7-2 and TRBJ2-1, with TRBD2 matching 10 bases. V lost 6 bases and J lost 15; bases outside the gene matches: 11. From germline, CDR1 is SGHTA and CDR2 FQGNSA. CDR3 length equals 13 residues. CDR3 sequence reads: CASSFLLAGEWFF. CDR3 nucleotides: TGTGCCAGCAGTTTTCTTCTAGCGGGAGAGTGGTTCTTC.

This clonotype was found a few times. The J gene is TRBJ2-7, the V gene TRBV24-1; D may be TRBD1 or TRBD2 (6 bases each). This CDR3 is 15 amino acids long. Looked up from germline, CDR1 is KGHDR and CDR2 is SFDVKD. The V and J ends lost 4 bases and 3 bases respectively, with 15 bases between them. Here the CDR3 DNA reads TGTGCCACCAGTGACCGGGGCGGGACAAACTACGAGCAGTACTTC. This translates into CATSDRGGTNYEQYF.

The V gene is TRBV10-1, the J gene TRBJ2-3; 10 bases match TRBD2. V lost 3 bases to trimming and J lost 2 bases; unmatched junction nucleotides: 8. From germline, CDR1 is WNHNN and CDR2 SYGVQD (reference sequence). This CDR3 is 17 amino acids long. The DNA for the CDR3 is TGCGCCAGCAGTGAAGCTAGCGGGGGCCGCCCCACAGATACGCAGTATTTT. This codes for CASSEASGGRPTDTQYF.

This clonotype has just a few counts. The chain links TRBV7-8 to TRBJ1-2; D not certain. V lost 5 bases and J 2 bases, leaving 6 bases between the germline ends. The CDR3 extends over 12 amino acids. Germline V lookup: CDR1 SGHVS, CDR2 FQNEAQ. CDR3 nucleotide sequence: TGTGCCAGCAGCACCCCCAACTATGGCTACACCTTC. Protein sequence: CASSTPNYGYTF.

CDR3 sequence (DNA): TGCAGTGCTAGAGATTTTAGACTAGCGGGAGTTAATGAGCAGTTCTTC. Encoded protein: CSARDFRLAGVNEQFF. The chain couples TRBV20-1 to TRBJ2-1; TRBD2 matches 12 bases. The CDR3 contains 16 residues. The trim removed 0 bases at V and 7 bases at J, leaving 7 bases unmatched. Germline CDR1 and CDR2: DFQATT and SNEGSKA (reference sequence).

This chain's CDR3 is CASRVRGGETEAFF. CDR3 nucleotide sequence: TGCGCCAGCCGCGTAAGGGGAGGAGAGACTGAAGCTTTCTTT. This chain connects TRBV5-1 to TRBJ1-1; D possibly corresponds to TRBD1 (5 bases). V shed 7 bases and J shed 5 bases, with 18 bases lying between them. Germline assignment: CDR1 SGHRS and CDR2 YFSETQ. There are 14 residues in the CDR3. Based on the CDR3 plus reference TRBV5-1 and TRBJ1-1, the full variable domain is KAGVTQTPRYLIKTRGQQVTLSCSPISGHRSVSWYQQTPGQGLQFLFEYFSETQRNKGNFPGRFSGRQFSNSRSEMNVSTLELGDSALYLCASRVRGGETEAFFGQGTRLTVV.

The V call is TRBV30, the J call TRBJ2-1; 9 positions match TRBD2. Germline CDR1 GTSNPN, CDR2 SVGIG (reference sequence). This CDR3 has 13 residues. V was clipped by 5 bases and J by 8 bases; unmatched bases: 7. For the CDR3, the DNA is TGTGCCTGGGCTAGCGGGGTAGCCTATGAGCAGTTCTTC. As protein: CAWASGVAYEQFF.

CDR3 nucleotide sequence: TGCAGTGCCGTCGACAGGGGTAATTCACCCCTCCACTTT. Its protein is CSAVDRGNSPLHF. The rearrangement joins TRBV20-1 to TRBJ1-6, with TRBD1 identical over 8 bases. The CDR3 runs 13 residues. V lost 6 bases and J lost 6; bases outside the gene matches: 4. Germline CDR1 DFQATT, CDR2 SNEGSKA (reference sequence).